The clone carrying this T cell receptor (beta chain) was observed a few times. The sample belongs to a study of cytomegalovirus exposure and HLA in healthy donors. The PCR employed 60 Vbeta primers together with 13 Jbeta primers. TCRdb keeps only in-frame clones here, not all; method: immunoSEQ multiplex PCR. This sample has roughly 100,000 clones, with 13% to 15% found just once. This clonotype was obtained from a female donor in good health and CMV-seronegative. Sample: PBMCs.

The CDR3 region has the DNA TGTGCCAGCAGGTCGGGGGGAGGCTCCTACGAGCAGTACTTC. This encodes CASRSGGGSYEQYF. The chain is built from TRBV7-9 and TRBJ2-7; 7 nucleotides agree with TRBD2. V shed 6 bases and J 0 bases; nucleotides not matched to a gene: 5. The V gene's germline CDR1 is SEHNR and CDR2 FQNEAQ (reference sequence). This CDR3 is 14 amino acids long.